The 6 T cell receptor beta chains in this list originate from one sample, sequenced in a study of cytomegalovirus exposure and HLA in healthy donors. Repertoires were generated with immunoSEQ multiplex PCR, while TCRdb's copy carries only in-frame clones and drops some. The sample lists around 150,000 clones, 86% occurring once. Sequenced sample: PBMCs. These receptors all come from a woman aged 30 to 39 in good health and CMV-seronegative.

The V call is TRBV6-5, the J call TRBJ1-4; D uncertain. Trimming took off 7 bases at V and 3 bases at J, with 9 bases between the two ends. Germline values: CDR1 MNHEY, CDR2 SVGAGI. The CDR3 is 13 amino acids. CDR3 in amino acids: CASTPRSNEKLFF. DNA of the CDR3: TGTGCCAGCACCCCGAGGTCTAATGAAAAACTGTTTTTT.

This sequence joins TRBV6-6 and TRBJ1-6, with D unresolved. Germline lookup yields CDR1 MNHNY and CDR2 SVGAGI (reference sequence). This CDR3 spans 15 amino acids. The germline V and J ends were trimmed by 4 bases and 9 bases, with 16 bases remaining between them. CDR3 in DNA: TGTGCCAGCAGTTCCACTACTGCAAAGGGTTCACCCCTCCACTTT. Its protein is CASSSTTAKGSPLHF.

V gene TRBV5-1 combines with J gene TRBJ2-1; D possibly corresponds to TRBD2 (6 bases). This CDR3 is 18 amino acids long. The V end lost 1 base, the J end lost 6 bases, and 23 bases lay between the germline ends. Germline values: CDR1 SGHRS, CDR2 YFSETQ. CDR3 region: CASSLSLLGPAGLNEQFF. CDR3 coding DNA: TGCGCCAGCAGCTTGAGTTTGCTCGGACCAGCGGGCCTCAATGAGCAGTTCTTC.

Here the CDR3 DNA reads TGTGCCAGCAGAATTACCGGGACTCCGGGCTCCTACGAGCAGTACTTC. Amino acids: CASRITGTPGSYEQYF. The chain is built from TRBV2 and TRBJ2-7; the D gene is possibly TRBD2 (6 bases). V was shortened by 6 bases and J by 0 bases, with 18 bases between the two germline ends. Germline CDR1 and CDR2: SNHLY and FYNNEI. The CDR3 is 16 amino acids. The complete variable domain, with remaining parts taken from reference TRBV2 and TRBJ2-7, reads EPEVTQTPSHQVTQMGQEVILRCVPISNHLYFYWYRQILGQKVEFLVSFYNNEISEKSEIFDDQFSVERPDGSNFTLKIRSTKLEDSAMYFCASRITGTPGSYEQYFGPGTRLTVT.

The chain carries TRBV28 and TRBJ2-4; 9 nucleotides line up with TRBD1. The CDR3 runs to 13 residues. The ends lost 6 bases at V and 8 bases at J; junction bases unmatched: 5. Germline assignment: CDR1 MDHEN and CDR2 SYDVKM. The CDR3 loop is CASREQGADIQYF. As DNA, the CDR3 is TGTGCCAGCAGAGAACAGGGGGCAGACATTCAGTACTTC.

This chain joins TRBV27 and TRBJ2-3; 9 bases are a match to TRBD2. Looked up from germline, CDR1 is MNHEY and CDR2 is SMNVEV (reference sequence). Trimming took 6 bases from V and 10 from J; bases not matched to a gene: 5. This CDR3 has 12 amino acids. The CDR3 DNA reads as TGTGCCAGCAGCTCTAGGACTAGCGCGCAGTATTTT. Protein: CASSSRTSAQYF.